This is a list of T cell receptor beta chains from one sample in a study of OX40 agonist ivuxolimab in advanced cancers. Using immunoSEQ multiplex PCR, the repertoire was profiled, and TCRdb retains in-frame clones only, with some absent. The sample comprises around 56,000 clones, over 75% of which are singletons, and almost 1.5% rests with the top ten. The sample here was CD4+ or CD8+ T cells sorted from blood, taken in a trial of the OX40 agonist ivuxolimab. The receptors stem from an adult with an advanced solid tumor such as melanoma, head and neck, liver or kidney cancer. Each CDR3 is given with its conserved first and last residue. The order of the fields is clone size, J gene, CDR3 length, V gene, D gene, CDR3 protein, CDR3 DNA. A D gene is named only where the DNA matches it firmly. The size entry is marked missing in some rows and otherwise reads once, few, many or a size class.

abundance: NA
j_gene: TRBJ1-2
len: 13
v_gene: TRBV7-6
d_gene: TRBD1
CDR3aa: CASSPRTGNGYTF
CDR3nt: TGTGCCAGCAGCCCCCGGACAGGGAATGGCTACACCTTC

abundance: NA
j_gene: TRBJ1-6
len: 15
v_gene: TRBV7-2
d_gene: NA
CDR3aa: CASSLAVGFDSPLHF
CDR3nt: TGTGCCAGCAGCTTGGCCGTCGGGTTTGATTCACCCCTCCACTTT

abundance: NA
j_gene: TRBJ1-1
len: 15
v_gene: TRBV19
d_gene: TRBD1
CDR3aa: CGTTGTGGSNTEAFF
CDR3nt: TGTGGCACCACCGGGACAGGGGGATCGAACACTGAAGCTTTCTTT

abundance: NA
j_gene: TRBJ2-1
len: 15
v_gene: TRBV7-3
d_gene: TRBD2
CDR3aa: CASSSGLAGYNEQFF
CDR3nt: TGTGCCAGCAGCTCGGGACTAGCGGGGTACAATGAGCAGTTCTTC

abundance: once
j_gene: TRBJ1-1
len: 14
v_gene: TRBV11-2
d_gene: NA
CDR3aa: CASSLLRTNTEAFF
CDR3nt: TGTGCCAGCAGCTTACTGCGAACAAACACTGAAGCTTTCTTT

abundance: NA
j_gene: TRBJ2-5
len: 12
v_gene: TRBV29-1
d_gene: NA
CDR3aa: CSVARGGEDQYF
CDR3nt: TGCAGCGTTGCACGGGGAGGAGAGGACCAGTACTTC

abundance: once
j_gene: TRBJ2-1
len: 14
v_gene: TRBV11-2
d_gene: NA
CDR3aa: CASSSGLLYNEQFF
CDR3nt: TGTGCCAGCAGCTCCGGACTACTCTACAATGAGCAGTTCTTC

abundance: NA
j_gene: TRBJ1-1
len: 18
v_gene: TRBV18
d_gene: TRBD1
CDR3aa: CASSPLHLGQGVNTEAFF
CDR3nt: TGTGCCAGCTCACCACTACACTTGGGGCAGGGGGTTAACACTGAAGCTTTCTTT

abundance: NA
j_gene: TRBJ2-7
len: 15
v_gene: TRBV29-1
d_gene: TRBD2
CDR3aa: CSVEFSGRARVEQYF
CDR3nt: TGCAGCGTTGAATTTAGCGGGAGGGCCCGGGTAGAGCAGTACTTC

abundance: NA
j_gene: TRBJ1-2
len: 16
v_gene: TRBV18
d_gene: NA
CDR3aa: CASSPRQGPLGYGYTF
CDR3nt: TGTGCCAGCTCACCACGGCAGGGGCCGCTGGGCTATGGCTACACCTTC

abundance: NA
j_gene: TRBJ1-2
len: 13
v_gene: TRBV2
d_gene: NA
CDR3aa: CASSVDSETGYTF
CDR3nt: TGTGCCAGCAGCGTTGACAGTGAGACTGGCTACACCTTC

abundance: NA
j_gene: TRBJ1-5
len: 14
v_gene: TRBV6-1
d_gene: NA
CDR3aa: CASSETKALVPQHF
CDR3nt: TGTGCCAGCAGTGAAACAAAGGCCCTAGTACCCCAGCATTTT

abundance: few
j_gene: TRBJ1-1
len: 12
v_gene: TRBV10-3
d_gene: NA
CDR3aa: CAIRGGRDEAFF
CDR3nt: TGTGCCATCAGGGGCGGACGGGATGAAGCTTTCTTT

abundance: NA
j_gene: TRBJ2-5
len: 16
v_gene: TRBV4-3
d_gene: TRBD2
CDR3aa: CASSQDLTSGTQTQYF
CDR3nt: TGCGCCAGCAGCCAAGATTTAACTAGCGGCACGCAGACCCAGTACTTC

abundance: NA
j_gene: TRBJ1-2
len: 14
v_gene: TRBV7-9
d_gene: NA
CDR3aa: CASSEKGGPYGYTF
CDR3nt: TGTGCCAGCAGCGAAAAGGGAGGACCCTATGGCTACACCTTC

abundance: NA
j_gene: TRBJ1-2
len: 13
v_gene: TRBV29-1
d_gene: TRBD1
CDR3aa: CSVEAGTGNGYTF
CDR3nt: TGCAGCGTTGAAGCGGGGACAGGGAATGGCTACACCTTC

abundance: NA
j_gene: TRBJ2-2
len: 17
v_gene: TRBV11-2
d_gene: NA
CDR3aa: CASSLEGASRRTGELFF
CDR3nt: TGTGCCAGCAGCTTAGAAGGGGCTAGTAGGAGGACCGGGGAGCTGTTTTTT

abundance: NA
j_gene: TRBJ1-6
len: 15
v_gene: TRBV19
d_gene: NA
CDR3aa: CASSIEGVANSPLHF
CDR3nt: TGTGCCAGTAGTATAGAAGGGGTGGCTAATTCACCCCTCCACTTT

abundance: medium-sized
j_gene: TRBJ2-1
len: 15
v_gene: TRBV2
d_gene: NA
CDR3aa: CASSFRLGSYNEQFF
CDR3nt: TGTGCCAGCAGTTTCCGACTAGGCTCCTACAATGAGCAGTTCTTC

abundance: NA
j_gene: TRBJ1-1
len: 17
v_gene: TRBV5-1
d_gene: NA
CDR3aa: CASSLQGHRKGGTEAFF
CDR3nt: TGCGCCAGCAGCTTGCAGGGACACAGAAAGGGGGGCACTGAAGCTTTCTTT

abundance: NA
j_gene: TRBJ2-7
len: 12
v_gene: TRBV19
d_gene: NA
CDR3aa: CASSIQGYEQYF
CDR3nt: TGTGCCAGTAGTATACAGGGCTACGAGCAGTACTTC

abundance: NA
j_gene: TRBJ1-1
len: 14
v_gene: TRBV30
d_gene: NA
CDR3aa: CAWSYGYMNTEAFF
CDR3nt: TGTGCCTGGAGCTATGGATACATGAACACTGAAGCTTTCTTT

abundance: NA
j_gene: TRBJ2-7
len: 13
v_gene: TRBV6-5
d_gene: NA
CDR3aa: CASSYDRNYEQYF
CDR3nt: TGTGCCAGCAGTTACGACAGGAACTACGAGCAGTACTTC